This T cell receptor beta chain is from a study of molecular identifiers for immune sequencing clone quantification. This CDR3 spans 14 amino acids. CDR1 is KGHSH and CDR2 is LQKENI in the germline V gene. Each CDR3 protein gets one entry after TCRdb re-called the PCR reads with MiXCR. The sample includes about half a million distinct CDR3 sequences, 20% to 25% of them seen just once. Sorting was used to obtain naive CD8 T cells (CD8+CD4-CCR7+CD45RA+). Note on this clonotype: This may come from a read error, since a much larger clone is one base off.

The chain joins TRBV18 to TRBJ2-5; 8 bases map to TRBD1. Sequenced sample: naive CD8+ T cells from blood, with Jurkat cell RNA spiked in. Subset meaning: FACS-sorted CD8+CD4-CCR7+CD45RA+ naive T cells. This receptor was obtained from a human donor in good health. Some libraries in this study had Jurkat cell RNA spiked in. The CDR3 DNA reads TGTGCCAACTCACTCCAGGGGGCCACTGAGACCCAGTACTTC. It encodes CANSLQGATETQYF.